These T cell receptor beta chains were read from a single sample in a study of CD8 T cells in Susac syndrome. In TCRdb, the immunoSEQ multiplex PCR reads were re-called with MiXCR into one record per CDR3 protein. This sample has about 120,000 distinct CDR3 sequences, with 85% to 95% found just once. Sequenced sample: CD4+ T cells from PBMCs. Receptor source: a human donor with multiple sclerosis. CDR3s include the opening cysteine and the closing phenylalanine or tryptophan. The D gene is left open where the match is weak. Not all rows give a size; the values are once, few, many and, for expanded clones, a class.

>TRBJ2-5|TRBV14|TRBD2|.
CASSIRTSGQETQYF
TGTGCCAGCAGCATCCGGACTAGCGGACAAGAGACCCAGTACTTC
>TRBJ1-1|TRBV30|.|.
CAWSLGFEAFF
TGTGCCTGGTCTCTAGGGTTTGAAGCTTTCTTT
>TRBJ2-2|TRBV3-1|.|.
CASSQDRFWELFF
TGTGCCAGCAGCCAAGATCGGTTCTGGGAGCTGTTTTTT
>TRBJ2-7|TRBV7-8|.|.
CASSYLGVGEQYF
TGTGCCAGCAGCTACCTGGGGGTAGGGGAGCAGTACTTC
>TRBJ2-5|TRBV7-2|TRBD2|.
CASSFSGGAGETQYF
TGTGCCAGCAGCTTTAGCGGGGGGGCCGGCGAGACCCAGTACTTC
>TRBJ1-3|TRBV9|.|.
CASSHNEGAGNTIYF
TGTGCCAGCAGCCACAACGAGGGGGCTGGAAACACCATATATTTT
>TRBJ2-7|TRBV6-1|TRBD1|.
CASSGPSQGRNEQYF
TGTGCCAGCAGTGGCCCTTCACAGGGGCGGAACGAGCAGTACTTC
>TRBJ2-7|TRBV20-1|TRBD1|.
CSARSVSLTGPYEGQYF
TGCAGTGCTAGATCGGTCTCTTTGACAGGGCCTTACGAGGGGCAGTACTTC
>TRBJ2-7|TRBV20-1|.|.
CSVRPGWVGQYF
TGCAGTGTCCGCCCAGGCTGGGTCGGGCAGTACTTC
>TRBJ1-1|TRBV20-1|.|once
CSARDLTGSEAFF
TGCAGTGCTAGAGATTTAACAGGGTCTGAAGCTTTCTTT
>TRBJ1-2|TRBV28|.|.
CASLGRSFGYGYTF
TGTGCCAGCCTCGGGAGGTCCTTCGGCTATGGCTACACCTTC
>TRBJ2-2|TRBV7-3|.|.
CASSAQFNTGELFF
TGTGCCAGCAGCGCGCAATTTAACACCGGGGAGCTGTTTTTT
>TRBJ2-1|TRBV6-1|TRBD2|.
CASSELAGAYNEQFF
TGTGCCAGCAGTGAACTAGCGGGGGCCTACAATGAGCAGTTCTTC
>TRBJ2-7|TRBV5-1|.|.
CASSPGHNGYEQYF
TGCGCCAGCAGCCCAGGACATAACGGATACGAGCAGTACTTC
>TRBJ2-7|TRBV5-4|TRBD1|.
CASSLGVGTGYEQYF
TGTGCCAGCAGCTTGGGGGTCGGGACAGGCTACGAGCAGTACTTC
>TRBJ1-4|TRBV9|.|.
CASSTPEEDNEKLFF
TGTGCCAGCAGCACCCCAGAGGAGGATAATGAAAAACTGTTTTTT
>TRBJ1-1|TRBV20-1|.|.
CSASNTRDTEAFF
TGCAGTGCTAGCAATACACGGGACACTGAAGCTTTCTTT
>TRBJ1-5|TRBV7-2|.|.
CASSLTGLNQPQHF
TGTGCCAGCAGTCTAACTGGCCTCAATCAGCCCCAGCATTTT
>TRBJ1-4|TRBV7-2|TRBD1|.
CASSPRGGPRVDEKLFF
TGTGCCAGCAGCCCGCGAGGGGGCCCCCGGGTGGATGAAAAACTGTTTTTT
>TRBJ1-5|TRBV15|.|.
CATLGLGGDQPQHF
TGTGCCACCCTTGGGTTAGGTGGGGATCAGCCCCAGCATTTT
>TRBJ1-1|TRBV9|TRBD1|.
CASSARAYGTVNTEAFF
TGTGCCAGCAGCGCGAGGGCATATGGGACAGTGAACACTGAAGCTTTCTTT
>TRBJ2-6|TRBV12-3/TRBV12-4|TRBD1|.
CASSLARGSGANVLTF
TGTGCCAGCAGTTTAGCCAGGGGGTCTGGGGCCAACGTCCTGACTTTC
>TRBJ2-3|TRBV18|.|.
CASSRLVSPSTDTQYF
TGTGCCAGCTCCCGTCTCGTAAGCCCATCCACAGATACGCAGTATTTT
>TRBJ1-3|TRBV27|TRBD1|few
CASSSGTGGNTIYF
TGTGCCAGCAGTAGCGGGACAGGGGGAAACACCATATATTTT
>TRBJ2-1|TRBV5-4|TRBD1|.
CASSAYRTGGYNEQFF
TGTGCCAGCAGCGCGTACAGGACAGGGGGCTACAATGAGCAGTTCTTC
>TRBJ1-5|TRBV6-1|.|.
CASSERGYSNQPQHF
TGTGCCAGCAGTGAAAGAGGGTATAGCAATCAGCCCCAGCATTTT
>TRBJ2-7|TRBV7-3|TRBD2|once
CASSPTGTSKQYF
TGTGCCAGCAGCCCTACCGGGACTAGCAAGCAGTACTTC
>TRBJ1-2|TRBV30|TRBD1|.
CAWSQGGKSGHGYTF
TGTGCCTGGAGTCAGGGGGGGAAGAGTGGCCATGGCTACACCTTC